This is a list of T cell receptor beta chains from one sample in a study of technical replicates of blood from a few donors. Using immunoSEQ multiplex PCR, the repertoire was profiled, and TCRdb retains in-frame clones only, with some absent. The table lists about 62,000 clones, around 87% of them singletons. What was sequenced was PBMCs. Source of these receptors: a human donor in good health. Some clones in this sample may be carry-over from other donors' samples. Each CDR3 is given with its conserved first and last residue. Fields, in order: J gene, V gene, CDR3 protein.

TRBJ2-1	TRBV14	CASSQDSKRDEQFF
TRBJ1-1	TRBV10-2	CASSRVNTEAFF
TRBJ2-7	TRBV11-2	CASSLGAGFDEQYF
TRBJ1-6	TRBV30	CAWSRAGLSSYNSPLHF
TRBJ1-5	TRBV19	CASSRLGVFQPQHF
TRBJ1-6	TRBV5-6	CASSLGGPRNSPLHF
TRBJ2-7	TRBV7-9	CASSFGGSLSYEQYF
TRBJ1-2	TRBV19	CASSLPRTGTYGYTF
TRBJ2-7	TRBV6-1	CASTVGTSASYEQYF
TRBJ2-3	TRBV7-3	CASSLWGLDTQYF
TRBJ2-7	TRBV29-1	CSGTSGINEQYF
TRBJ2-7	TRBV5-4	CASSPGERYEQYF
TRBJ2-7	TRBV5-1	CASSSGTTHYEQYF
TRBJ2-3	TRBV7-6	CASSLFRDYRDTQYF
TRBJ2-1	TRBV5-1	CASSGAGAYNEQFF
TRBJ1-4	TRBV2	CASRGQVNEKLFF
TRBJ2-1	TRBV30	CAWSDGAAAFNNEQFF
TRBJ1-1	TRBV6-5	CASSKPGDNTEAFF
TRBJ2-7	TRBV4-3	CASSQDRVSSGYSYEQYF
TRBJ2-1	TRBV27	CASTNSGGLSNEQFF
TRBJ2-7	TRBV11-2	CASSLGARGVYEQYF
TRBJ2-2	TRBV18	CASSGLLKTGELFF
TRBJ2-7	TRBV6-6	CASRGTGGDEQYF
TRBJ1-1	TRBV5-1	CASSWDVRGSEAFF
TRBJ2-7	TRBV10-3	CAISESGRGGSYEQYF
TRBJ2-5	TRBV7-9	CASSYRTSSLQETQYF
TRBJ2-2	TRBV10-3	CAISSPSPPGELFF